This T cell receptor beta chain appears in the sequencing data of a study of blood T cell repertoires in COVID-19. As originally analysed: By means of reference gene primer amplification, nucleated cell counts were estimated. Clones were read by immunoSEQ multiplex PCR, and TCRdb kept only the in-frame ones, dropping some. V, J and clone size were drawn from that table, and D and trimming were deduced from the DNA. The sample shows about 320,000 clones, 85% to 95% of them seen only once. Germline CDR1 reads LNHDA; CDR2 reads SQIVND (reference sequence). V shed 1 base and J shed 2 bases, with 3 bases lying between them. This CDR3 spans 13 amino acids. This clone has ten or more counts. The sample has other DNA sequences that encode this CDR3 too. Which cohort a participant joined came from the clinical history participants gave. Within the 2 weeks before study entry, each person in the exposed group met a COVID-19 case.

Sequenced sample: PBMCs or T cells enriched from blood (not recorded which). The J gene is TRBJ1-5, the V gene TRBV19; D gene uncertain. The receptor was derived from a woman in her 30s who had been exposed to COVID-19. The CDR3 is CASSIAGNQPQHF. Here the CDR3 DNA reads TGTGCCAGTAGTATAGCCGGCAATCAGCCCCAGCATTTT. The full variable domain, completed using reference TRBV19 and TRBJ1-5, is DGGITQSPKYLFRKEGQNVTLSCEQNLNHDAMYWYRQDPGQGLRLIYYSQIVNDFQKGDIAEGYSVSREKKESFPLTVTSAQKNPTAFYLCASSIAGNQPQHFGDGTRLSIL.